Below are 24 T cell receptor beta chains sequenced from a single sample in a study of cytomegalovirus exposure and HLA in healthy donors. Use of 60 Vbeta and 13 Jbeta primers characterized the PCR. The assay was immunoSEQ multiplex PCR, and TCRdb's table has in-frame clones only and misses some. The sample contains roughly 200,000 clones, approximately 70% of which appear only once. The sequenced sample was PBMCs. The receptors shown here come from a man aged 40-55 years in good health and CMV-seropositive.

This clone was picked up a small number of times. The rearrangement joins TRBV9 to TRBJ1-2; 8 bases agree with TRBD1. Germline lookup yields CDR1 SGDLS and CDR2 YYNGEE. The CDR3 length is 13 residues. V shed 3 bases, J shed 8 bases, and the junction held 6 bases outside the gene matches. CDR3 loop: CASSAQGARGYTF. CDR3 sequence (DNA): TGTGCCAGCAGCGCCCAGGGGGCCAGGGGCTACACCTTC. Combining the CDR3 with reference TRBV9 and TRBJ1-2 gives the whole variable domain DSGVTQTPKHLITATGQRVTLRCSPRSGDLSVYWYQQSLDQGLQFLIQYYNGEERAKGNILERFSAQQFPDLHSELNLSSLELGDSALYFCASSAQGARGYTFGSGTRLTVV.

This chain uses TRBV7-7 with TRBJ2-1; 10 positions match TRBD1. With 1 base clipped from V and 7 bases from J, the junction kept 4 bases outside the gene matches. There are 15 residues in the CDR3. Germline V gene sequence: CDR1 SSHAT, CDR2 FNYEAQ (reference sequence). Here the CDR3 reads CASSLGDRGRNEQFF. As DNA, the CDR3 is TGTGCCAGCAGCTTAGGGGACAGGGGTAGAAATGAGCAGTTCTTC.

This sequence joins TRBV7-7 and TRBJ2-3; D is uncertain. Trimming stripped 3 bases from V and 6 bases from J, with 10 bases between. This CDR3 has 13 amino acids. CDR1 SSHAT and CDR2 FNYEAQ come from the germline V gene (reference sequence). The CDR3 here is CASSFRPRDTQYF. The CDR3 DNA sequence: TGTGCCAGCAGCTTCAGACCCAGGGATACGCAGTATTTT.

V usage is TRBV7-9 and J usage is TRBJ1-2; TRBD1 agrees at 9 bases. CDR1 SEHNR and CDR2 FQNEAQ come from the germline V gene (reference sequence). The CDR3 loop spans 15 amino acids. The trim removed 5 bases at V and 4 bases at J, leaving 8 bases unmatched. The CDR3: CASSRDREPFYGYTF. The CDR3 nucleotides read TGTGCCAGCAGCCGGGACAGGGAACCTTTCTATGGCTACACCTTC.

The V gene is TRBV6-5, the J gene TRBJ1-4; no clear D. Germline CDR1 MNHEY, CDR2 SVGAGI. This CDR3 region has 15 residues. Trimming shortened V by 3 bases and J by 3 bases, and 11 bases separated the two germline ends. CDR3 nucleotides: TGTGCCAGCAGTTATACTGTGAGAGCTAATGAAAAACTGTTTTTT. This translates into CASSYTVRANEKLFF.

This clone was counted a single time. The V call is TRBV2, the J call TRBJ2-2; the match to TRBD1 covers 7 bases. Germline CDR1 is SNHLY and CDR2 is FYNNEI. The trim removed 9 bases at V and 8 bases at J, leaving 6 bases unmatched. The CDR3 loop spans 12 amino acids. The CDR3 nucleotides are TGTGCCAGTTCCGAGGACAGGGGGGAGCTGTTTTTT. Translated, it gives CASSEDRGELFF. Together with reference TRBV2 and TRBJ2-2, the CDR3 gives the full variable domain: EPEVTQTPSHQVTQMGQEVILRCVPISNHLYFYWYRQILGQKVEFLVSFYNNEISEKSEIFDDQFSVERPDGSNFTLKIRSTKLEDSAMYFCASSEDRGELFFGEGSRLTVL.

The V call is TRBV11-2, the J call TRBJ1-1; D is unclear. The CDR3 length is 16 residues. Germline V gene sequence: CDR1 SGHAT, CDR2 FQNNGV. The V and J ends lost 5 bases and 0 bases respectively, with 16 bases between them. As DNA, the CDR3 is TGTGCCAGCAGCCTCACGTACAGCCCAATGAACACTGAAGCTTTCTTT. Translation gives CASSLTYSPMNTEAFF.

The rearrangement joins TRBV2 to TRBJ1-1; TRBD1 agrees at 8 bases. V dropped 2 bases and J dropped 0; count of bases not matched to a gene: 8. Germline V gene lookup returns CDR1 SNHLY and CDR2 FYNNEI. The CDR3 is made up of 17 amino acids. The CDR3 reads CASSERGQEIMNTEAFF. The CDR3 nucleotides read TGTGCCAGCAGTGAAAGGGGACAGGAGATAATGAACACTGAAGCTTTCTTT.

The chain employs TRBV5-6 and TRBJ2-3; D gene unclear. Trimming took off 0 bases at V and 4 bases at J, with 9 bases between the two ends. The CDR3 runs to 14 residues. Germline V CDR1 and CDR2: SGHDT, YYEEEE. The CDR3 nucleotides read TGTGCCAGCAGCTTGGTTAGCTCCGCAGATACGCAGTATTTT. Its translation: CASSLVSSADTQYF.

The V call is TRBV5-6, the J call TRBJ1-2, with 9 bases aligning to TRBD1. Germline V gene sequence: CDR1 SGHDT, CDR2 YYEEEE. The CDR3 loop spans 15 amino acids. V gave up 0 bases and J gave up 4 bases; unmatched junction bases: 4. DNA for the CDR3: TGTGCCAGCAGCTTGGTGACAGGGGGTGGCTATGGCTACACCTTC. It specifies CASSLVTGGGYGYTF.

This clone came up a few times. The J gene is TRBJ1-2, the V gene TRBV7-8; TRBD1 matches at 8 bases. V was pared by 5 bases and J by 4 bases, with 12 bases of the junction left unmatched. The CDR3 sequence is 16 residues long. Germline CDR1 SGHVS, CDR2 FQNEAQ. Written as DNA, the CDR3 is TGTGCCAGCAGCCCCCGCGCTGGACAGGGTGTCTATGGCTACACCTTC. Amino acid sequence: CASSPRAGQGVYGYTF.

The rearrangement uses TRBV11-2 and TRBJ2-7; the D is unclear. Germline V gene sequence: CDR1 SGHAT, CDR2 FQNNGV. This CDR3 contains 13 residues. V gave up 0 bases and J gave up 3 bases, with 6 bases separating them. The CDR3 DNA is TGTGCCAGCAGCTTAGACCTAAACTACGAGCAGTACTTC. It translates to CASSLDLNYEQYF.

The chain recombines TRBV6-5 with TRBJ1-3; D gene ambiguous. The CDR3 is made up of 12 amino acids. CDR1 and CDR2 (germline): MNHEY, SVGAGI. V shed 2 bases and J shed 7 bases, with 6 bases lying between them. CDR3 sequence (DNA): TGTGCCAGCAGTTACCTCCCCAACACCATATATTTT. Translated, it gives CASSYLPNTIYF.

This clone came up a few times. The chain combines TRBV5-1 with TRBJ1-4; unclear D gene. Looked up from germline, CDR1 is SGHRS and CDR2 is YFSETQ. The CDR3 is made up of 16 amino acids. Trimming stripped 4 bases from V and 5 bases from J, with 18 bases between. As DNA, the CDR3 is TGCGCCAGCAGCCTTACGGGAGCGTCCATCAATGAAAAACTGTTTTTT. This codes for CASSLTGASINEKLFF.

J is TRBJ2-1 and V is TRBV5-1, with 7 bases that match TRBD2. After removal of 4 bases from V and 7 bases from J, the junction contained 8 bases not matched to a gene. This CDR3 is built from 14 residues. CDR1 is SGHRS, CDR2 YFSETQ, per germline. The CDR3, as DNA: TGCGCCAGCAGCGTTCGGGGGGTGGGGAATGAGCAGTTCTTC. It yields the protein CASSVRGVGNEQFF. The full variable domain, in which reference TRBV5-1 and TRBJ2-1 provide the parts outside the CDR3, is KAGVTQTPRYLIKTRGQQVTLSCSPISGHRSVSWYQQTPGQGLQFLFEYFSETQRNKGNFPGRFSGRQFSNSRSEMNVSTLELGDSALYLCASSVRGVGNEQFFGPGTRLTVL.

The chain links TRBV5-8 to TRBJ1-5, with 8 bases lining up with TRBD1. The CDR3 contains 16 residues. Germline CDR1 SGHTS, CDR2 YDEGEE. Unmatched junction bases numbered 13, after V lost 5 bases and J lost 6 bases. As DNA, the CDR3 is TGTGCCAGCAGTTATACCGGACAGGGAGGGGTTCAGCCCCAGCATTTT. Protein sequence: CASSYTGQGGVQPQHF.

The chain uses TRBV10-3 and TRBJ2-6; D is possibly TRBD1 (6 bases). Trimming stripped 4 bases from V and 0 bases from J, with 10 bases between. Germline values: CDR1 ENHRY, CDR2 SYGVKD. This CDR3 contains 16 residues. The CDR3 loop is CAISGTAYSGANVLTF. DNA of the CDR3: TGTGCCATCAGTGGGACAGCATACTCTGGGGCCAACGTCCTGACTTTC.

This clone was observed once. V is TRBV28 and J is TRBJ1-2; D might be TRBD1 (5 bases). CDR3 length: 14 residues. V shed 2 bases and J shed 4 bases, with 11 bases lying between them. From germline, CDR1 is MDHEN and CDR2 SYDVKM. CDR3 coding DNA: TGTGCCAGCAGTTTAGGTCTAAGGGGCTATGGCTACACCTTC. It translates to CASSLGLRGYGYTF.

The CDR3 region has the DNA TGCGCCAGCAGCTTACGTTCCGGACAGGGGGCCAACGAGCAGTACTTC. Residues: CASSLRSGQGANEQYF. The rearrangement uses TRBV5-1 and TRBJ2-5, with 11 bases aligning to TRBD1. TRBJ2-7 matches the DNA end more closely, so the J call is doubtful. The CDR3 runs 16 residues. CDR1 SGHRS and CDR2 YFSETQ come from the germline V gene.

This chain's CDR3 is CASRPGQDLHEAFF. The CDR3 DNA reads TGCGCCAGCAGGCCCGGACAGGACCTACATGAAGCTTTCTTT. This chain connects TRBV5-1 to TRBJ1-1; 7 bases are shared with TRBD1. Germline CDR1 reads SGHRS; CDR2 reads YFSETQ. This CDR3 region has 14 residues. With 5 bases clipped from V and 7 bases from J, the junction kept 11 bases outside the gene matches.

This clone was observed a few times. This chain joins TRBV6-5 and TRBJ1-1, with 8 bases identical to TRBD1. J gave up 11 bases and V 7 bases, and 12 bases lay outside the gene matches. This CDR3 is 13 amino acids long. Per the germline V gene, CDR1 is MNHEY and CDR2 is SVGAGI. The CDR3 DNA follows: TGTGCCAGCATCCCCGCGGTCAGGGGGCAGGCTTTCTTT. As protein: CASIPAVRGQAFF.

In DNA, the CDR3 is TGTGCCAGCATTGGGGGACAACCACAAGAGACCCAGTACTTC. It is translated as CASIGGQPQETQYF. The chain couples TRBV6-5 to TRBJ2-5; D might be TRBD1 (6 bases). This CDR3 region has 14 residues. The V end lost 7 bases, the J end lost 2 bases, and 14 bases lay between the germline ends. Germline CDR1 reads MNHEY; CDR2 reads SVGAGI.

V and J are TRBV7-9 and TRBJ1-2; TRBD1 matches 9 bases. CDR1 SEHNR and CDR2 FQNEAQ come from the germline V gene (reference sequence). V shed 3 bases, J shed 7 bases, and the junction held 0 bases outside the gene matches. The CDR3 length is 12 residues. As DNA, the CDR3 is TGTGCCAGCAGCTTGGGACAGGGTGGCTACACCTTC. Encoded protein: CASSLGQGGYTF.

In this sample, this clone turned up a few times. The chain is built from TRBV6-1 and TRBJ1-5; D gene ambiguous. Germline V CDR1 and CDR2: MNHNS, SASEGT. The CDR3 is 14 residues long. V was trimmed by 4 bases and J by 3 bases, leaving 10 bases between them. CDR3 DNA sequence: TGTGCCAGCAGTGTCCGGGGTCACAATCAGCCCCAGCATTTT. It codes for CASSVRGHNQPQHF.